The clone carrying this T cell receptor beta chain occurred many times. Time point meaning: after trial treatment. Regarding treatment: LDRT plus nivolumab, ipilimumab, low-dose cyclophosphamide and aspirin (RACIN trial). The patients who were eligible all carried advanced solid tumors that lacked tumor-infiltrating lymphocytes, meaning the tumors were TIL-negative. The data were taken from a study of low-dose radiotherapy and immunotherapy resistance in tumors. Study overall: Every six weeks patients received intravenous ipilimumab 1 mg/kg, and every two weeks they received intravenous nivolumab 240 mg. Administration of intravenous cyclophosphamide at 200 mg/m2 took place every two weeks, one day before radiation and immunotherapy. A daily 300 mg dose of oral aspirin was taken by patients for four cycles from cycle 1 day 1.

TRAV- and TRBV-specific primers were used for first-strand cDNA, which covered alpha and beta chains. Using a constant-region primer together with a V-primer adapter, TCRs were subjected to around 20 PCR cycles of amplification. TCRdb re-derived calls from the reads in MiXCR, one entry per CDR3 protein. This sample has 85,000 to 95,000 distinct CDR3 sequences, with 20% to 25% found just once. The CDR3 loop spans 13 amino acids. The V gene lost 6 bases and the J gene lost 7 bases, with 15 bases spanning the gap. Germline assignment: CDR1 ENHRY and CDR2 SYGVKD. The sample was PBMCs, taken after low-dose radiotherapy plus immunotherapy. The TCR comes from a female donor with ovarian cancer. The genes are TRBV10-3 and TRBJ1-1, with a weak D call TRBD1 (5 bases). The CDR3 region has the DNA TGTGCCATCAGCCGGGACCAGGAGGGTGAAGCTTTCTTT. It specifies CAISRDQEGEAFF.